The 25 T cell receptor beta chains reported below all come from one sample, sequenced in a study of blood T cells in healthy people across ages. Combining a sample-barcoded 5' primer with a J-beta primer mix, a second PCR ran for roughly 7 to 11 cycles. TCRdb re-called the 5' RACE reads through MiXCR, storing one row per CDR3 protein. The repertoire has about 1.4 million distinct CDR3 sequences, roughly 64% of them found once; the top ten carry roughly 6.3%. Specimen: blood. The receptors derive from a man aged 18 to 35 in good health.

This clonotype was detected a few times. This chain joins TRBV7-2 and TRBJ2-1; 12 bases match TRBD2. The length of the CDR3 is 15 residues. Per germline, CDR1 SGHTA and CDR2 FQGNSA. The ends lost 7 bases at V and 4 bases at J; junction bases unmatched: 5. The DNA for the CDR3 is TGTGCCAGCAAGACTAGCGGGAGTCGATACAATGAGCAGTTCTTC. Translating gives CASKTSGSRYNEQFF.

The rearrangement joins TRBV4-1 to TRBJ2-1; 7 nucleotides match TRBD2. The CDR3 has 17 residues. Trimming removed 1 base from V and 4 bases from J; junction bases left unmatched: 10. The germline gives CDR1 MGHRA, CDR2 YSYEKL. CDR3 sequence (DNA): TGCGCCAGCAGCCAAGCAATTGTGGTAGCGGGTTACAATGAGCAGTTCTTC. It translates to CASSQAIVVAGYNEQFF.

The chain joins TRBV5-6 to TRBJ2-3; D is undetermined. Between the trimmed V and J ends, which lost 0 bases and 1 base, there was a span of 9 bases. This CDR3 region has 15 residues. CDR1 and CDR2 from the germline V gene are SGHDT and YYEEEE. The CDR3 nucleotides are TGTGCCAGCAGCTTGGAGGAAACCGGCACAGATACGCAGTATTTT. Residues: CASSLEETGTDTQYF.

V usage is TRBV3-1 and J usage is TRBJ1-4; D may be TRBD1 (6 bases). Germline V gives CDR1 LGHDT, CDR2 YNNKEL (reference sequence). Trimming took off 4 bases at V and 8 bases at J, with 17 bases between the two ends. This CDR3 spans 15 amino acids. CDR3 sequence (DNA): TGTGCCAGCAGCCCCCAGGACAGCCCCCGGGAAAAACTGTTTTTT. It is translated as CASSPQDSPREKLFF.

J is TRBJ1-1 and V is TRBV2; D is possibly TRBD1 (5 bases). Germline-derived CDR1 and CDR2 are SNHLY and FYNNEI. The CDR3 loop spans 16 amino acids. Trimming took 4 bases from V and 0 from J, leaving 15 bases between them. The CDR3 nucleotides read TGTGCCAGCAGTGCGACGGCCGGGGCTATGAACACTGAAGCTTTCTTT. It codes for CASSATAGAMNTEAFF.

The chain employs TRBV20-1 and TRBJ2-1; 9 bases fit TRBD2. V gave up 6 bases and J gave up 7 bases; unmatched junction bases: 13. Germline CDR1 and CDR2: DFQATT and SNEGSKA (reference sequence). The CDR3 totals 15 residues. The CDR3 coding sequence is TGCAGTGCCTCGGACCGTAGGCTAGCGGGAAATGAGCAGTTCTTC. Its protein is CSASDRRLAGNEQFF.

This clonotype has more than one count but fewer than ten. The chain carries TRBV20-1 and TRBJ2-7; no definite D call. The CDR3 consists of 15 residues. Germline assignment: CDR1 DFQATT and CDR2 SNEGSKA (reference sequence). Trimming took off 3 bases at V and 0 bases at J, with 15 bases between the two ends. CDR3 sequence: CSARLVQRPSYEQYF. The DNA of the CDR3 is TGCAGTGCTAGGCTGGTGCAGAGACCCTCCTACGAGCAGTACTTC.

For the CDR3, the DNA is TGTGCCAGCAGCCAAGAAGGGCTAGCGGGAGTAGGTGATACGCAGTATTTT. It specifies CASSQEGLAGVGDTQYF. This rearrangement joins TRBV4-2 to TRBJ2-3; 10 bases align to TRBD2. CDR3 size: 17 residues. Germline CDR1 and CDR2: LGHNA and YNFKEQ. With V trimmed by 0 bases and J by 6 bases, 9 bases remained unmatched.

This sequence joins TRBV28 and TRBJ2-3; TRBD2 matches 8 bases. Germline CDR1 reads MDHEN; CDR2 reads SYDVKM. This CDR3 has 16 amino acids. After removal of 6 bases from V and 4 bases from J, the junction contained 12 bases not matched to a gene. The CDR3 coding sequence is TGTGCCAGCAGCACCAGGGGTAGCGGGGATTCAGATACGCAGTATTTT. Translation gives CASSTRGSGDSDTQYF. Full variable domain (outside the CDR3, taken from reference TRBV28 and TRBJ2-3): DVKVTQSSRYLVKRTGEKVFLECVQDMDHENMFWYRQDPGLGLRLIYFSYDVKMKEKGDIPEGYSVSREKKERFSLILESASTNQTSMYLCASSTRGSGDSDTQYFGPGTRLTVL.

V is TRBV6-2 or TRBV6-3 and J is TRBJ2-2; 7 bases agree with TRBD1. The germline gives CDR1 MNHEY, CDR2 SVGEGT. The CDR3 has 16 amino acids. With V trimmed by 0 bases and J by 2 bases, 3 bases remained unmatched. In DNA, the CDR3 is TGTGCCAGCAGTTACTCGGGACAGATTAACACCGGGGAGCTGTTTTTT. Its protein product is CASSYSGQINTGELFF.

CDR3 in DNA: TGTGCCAGCAGTTTAGAAAGGTGCGAGCAGTACTTC. Translation gives CASSLERCEQYF. This chain links TRBV28 with TRBJ2-7; D gene ambiguous. The CDR3 is 12 residues long. The germline V gene has CDR1 MDHEN and CDR2 SYDVKM. V dropped 2 bases and J dropped 6 bases, with 8 bases sitting between them. Filled out from reference TRBV28 and TRBJ2-7, the complete variable domain reads DVKVTQSSRYLVKRTGEKVFLECVQDMDHENMFWYRQDPGLGLRLIYFSYDVKMKEKGDIPEGYSVSREKKERFSLILESASTNQTSMYLCASSLERCEQYFGPGTRLTVT.

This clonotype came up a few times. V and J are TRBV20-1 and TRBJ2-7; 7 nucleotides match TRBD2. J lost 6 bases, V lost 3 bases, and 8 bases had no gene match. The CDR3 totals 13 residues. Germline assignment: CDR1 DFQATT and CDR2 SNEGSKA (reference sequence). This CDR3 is CSARMPSGTEQYF. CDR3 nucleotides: TGCAGTGCTAGGATGCCCAGCGGGACCGAGCAGTACTTC.

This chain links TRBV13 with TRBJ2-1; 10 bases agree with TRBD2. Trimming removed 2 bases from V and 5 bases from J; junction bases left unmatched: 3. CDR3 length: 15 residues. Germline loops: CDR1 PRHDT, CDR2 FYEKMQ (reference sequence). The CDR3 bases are TGTGCCAGCAGCTTACTAGCGGGGGAAAACAATGAGCAGTTCTTC. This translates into CASSLLAGENNEQFF.

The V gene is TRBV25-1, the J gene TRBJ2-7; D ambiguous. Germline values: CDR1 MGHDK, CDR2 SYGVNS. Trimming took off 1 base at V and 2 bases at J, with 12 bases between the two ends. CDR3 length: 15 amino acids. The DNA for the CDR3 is TGTGCCAGCAGTGAATTGGAAGGCAGCCCCTACGAGCAGTACTTC. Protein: CASSELEGSPYEQYF.

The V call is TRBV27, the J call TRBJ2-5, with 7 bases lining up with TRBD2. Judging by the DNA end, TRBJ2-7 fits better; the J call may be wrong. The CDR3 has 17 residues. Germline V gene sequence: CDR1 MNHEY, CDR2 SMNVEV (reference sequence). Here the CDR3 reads CASSLSRGPAGFYEQYF. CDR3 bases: TGTGCCAGCAGTTTATCCCGCGGTCCAGCGGGGTTCTACGAGCAGTACTTC.

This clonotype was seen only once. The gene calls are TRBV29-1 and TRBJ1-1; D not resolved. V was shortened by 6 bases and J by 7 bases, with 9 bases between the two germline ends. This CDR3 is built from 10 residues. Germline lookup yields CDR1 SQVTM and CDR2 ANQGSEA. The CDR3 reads CSVEQLEAFF. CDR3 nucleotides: TGCAGCGTAGAACAACTTGAAGCTTTCTTT.

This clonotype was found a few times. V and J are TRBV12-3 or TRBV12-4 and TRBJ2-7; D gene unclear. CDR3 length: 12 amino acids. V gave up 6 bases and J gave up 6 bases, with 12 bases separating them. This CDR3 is CASSNSGPEQYF. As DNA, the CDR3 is TGTGCCAGCAGCAACTCCGGGCCCGAGCAGTACTTC.

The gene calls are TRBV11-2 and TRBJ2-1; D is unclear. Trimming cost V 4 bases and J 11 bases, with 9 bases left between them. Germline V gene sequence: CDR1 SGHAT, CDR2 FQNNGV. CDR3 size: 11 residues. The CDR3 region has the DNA TGTGCCAGCAGCTGGCTACAGCAGCAGTTCTTC. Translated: CASSWLQQQFF. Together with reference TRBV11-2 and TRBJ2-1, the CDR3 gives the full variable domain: EAGVAQSPRYKIIEKRQSVAFWCNPISGHATLYWYQQILGQGPKLLIQFQNNGVVDDSQLPKDRFSAERLKGVDSTLKIQPAKLEDSAVYLCASSWLQQQFFGPGTRLTVL.

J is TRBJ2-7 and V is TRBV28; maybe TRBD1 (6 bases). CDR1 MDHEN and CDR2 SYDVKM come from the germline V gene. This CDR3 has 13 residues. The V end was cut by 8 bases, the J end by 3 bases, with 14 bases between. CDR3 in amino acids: CASRGRGYYEQYF. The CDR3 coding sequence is TGTGCCAGCCGGGGAAGGGGGTACTACGAGCAGTACTTC.

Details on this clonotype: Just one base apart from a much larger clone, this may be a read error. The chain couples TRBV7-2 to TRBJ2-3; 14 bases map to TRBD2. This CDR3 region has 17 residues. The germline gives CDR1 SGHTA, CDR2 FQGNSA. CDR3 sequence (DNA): TGTGCCAGCAGCCCGGGACTAGCGGGGGTTAGCACAGGTACGCAGTATTTT. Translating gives CASSPGLAGVSTGTQYF.

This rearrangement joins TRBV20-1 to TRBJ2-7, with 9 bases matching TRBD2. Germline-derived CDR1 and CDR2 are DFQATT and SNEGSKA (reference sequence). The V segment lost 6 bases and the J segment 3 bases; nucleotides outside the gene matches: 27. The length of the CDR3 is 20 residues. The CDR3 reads CSARSATLRTSAIDVYEQYF. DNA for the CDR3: TGCAGTGCGCGGTCCGCAACTTTAAGGACTAGCGCGATAGATGTCTACGAGCAGTACTTC.

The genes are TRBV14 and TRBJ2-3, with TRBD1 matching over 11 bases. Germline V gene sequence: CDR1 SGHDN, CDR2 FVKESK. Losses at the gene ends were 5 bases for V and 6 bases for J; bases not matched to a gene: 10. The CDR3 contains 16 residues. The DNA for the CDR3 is TGTGCCAGCAGCAACGGCGGGACAGGGGGTTTGGATACGCAGTATTTT. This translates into CASSNGGTGGLDTQYF.

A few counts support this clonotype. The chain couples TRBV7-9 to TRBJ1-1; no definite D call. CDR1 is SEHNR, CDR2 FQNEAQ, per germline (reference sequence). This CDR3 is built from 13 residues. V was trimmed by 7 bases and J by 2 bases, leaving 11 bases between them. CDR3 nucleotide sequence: TGTGCCAGCATCCAAGGAGGCAACACTGAAGCTTTCTTT. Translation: CASIQGGNTEAFF.

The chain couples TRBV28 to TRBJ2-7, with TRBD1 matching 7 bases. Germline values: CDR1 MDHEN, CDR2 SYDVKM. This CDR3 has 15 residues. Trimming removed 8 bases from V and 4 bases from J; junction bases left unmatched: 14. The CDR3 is CASRKVDRPFYEQYF. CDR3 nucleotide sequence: TGTGCCAGCCGGAAGGTGGACAGGCCCTTTTACGAGCAGTACTTC.

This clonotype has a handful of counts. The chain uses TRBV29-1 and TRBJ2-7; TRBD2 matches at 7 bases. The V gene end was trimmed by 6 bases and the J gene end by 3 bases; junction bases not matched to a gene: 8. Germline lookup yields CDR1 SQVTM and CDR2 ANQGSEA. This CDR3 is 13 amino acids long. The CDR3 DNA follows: TGCAGCGTCGGGGGGTTCCTCCTCTACGAGCAGTACTTC. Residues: CSVGGFLLYEQYF.